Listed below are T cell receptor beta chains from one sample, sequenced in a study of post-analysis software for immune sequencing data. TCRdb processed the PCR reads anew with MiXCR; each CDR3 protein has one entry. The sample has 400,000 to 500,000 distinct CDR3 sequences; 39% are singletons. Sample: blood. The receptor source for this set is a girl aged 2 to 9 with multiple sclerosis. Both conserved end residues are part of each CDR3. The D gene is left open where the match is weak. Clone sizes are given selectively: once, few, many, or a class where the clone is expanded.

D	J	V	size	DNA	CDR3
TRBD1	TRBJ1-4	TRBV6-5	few	TGTGCCAGCAGTTACGGGGACAGGGTGGAAAAACTGTTTTTT	CASSYGDRVEKLFF
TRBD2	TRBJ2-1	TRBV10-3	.	TGTGCCATCAGTGTAACAGCGGGGGGGGACAATGAGCAGTTCTTC	CAISVTAGGDNEQFF
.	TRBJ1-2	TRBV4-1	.	TGCGCCAGCAGCCAAGAGGGCCAGGGTGGCTATGGCTACACCTTC	CASSQEGQGGYGYTF
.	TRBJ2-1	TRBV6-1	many	TGTGCCAGCAGTGGAGGCAGTTACAATGAGCAGTTCTTC	CASSGGSYNEQFF
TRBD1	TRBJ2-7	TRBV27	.	TGTGCCAGCAGTTTATCGAAGGGGCTCGGACAGGGGTCCCACGAGCAGTACTTC	CASSLSKGLGQGSHEQYF
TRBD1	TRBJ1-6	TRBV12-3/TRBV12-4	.	TGTGCCAGCAGTTTCCGACAGGGGAATTCACCCCTCCACTTT	CASSFRQGNSPLHF
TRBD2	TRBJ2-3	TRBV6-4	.	TGTGCCAGCAGCCCCTGGGGACTAGCGGGAGTACGAGGCACAGATACGCAGTATTTT	CASSPWGLAGVRGTDTQYF
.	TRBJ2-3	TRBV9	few	TGTGCCAGCAGCGTCACAGCAAGCACAGATACGCAGTATTTT	CASSVTASTDTQYF
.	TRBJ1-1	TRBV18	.	TGTGCCAGCTCACCGGTTATGTGGGGCGGCACTGAAGCTTTCTTT	CASSPVMWGGTEAFF
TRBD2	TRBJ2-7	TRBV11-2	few	TGTGCCAGCAGCTTGGAAACCCGGACTAGCGACTACGAGCAGTACTTC	CASSLETRTSDYEQYF
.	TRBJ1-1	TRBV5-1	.	TGCGCCAGCAGCTTGGAAGGGGTTGGGAACACTGAAGCTTTCTTT	CASSLEGVGNTEAFF
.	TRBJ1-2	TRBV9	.	TGTGCCAGCAGCGTAGGGGCCCGCTATGGCTACACCTTC	CASSVGARYGYTF
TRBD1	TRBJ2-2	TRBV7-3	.	TGTGCCAGCAGCTTGAGATACAGGGGGCAGGACACCGGGGAGCTGTTTTTT	CASSLRYRGQDTGELFF
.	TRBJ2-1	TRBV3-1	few	TGTGCCAGCAGCCAAGAGGGGTGGGAGCAGTTCTTC	CASSQEGWEQFF
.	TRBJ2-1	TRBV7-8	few	TGTGCCAGCAGCTGGACGAAATACAATGAGCAGTTCTTC	CASSWTKYNEQFF
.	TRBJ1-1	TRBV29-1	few	TGCAGCGTCCTAGTGGGGGGGAACACTGAAGCTTTCTTT	CSVLVGGNTEAFF
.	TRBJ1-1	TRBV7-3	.	TGTGCCGGCAGCTTAAGCGGGGACACTGAAGCTTTCTTT	CAGSLSGDTEAFF
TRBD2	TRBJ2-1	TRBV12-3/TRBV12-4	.	TGTGCCAGCAGTTTAACACTAGCGGAGTACAATGAGCAGTTCTTC	CASSLTLAEYNEQFF
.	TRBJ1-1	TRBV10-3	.	TGTGCCATCAGTGAACGGTTCATGAACACTGAAGCTTTCTTT	CAISERFMNTEAFF
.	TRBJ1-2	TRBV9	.	TGTGCCAGCAGCGTCTCACCGGGCCTGTCATTTGGCTACACCTTC	CASSVSPGLSFGYTF
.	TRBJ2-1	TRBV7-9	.	TGTGCCAGCAGCTTATTGGGTCAAGTTAATCCTGAGCAGTTCTTC	CASSLLGQVNPEQFF
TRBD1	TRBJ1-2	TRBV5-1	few	TGCGCCAGCAGCTTGGAGGGGACAGGGATGGATTATGGCTACACCTTC	CASSLEGTGMDYGYTF
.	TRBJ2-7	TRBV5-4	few	TGTGCCAGCAGCTTGCCCAACACATCGCCCTACGAGCAGTACTTC	CASSLPNTSPYEQYF
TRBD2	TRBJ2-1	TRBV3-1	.	TGTGCCAGCAGCCAAGTAGCCGGGACTAGTCAGTACAATGAGCAGTTCTTC	CASSQVAGTSQYNEQFF
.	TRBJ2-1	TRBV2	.	TGTGCCAGCAGTATGACATGGAATGAGCGGTTCTTC	CASSMTWNERFF
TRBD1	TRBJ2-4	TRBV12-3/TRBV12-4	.	TGTGCCAGCACCGTCCGGGACAGCAAAAACATTCAGTACTTC	CASTVRDSKNIQYF
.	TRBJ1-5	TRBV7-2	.	TGTGCCAGCAGCCTAAGGCCCCAGGGGAGCAATCAGCCCCAGCATTTT	CASSLRPQGSNQPQHF
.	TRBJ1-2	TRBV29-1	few	TGCAGCGTTGAAGATCTTCGGGGAAGGGGGGGCTACACCTTC	CSVEDLRGRGGYTF
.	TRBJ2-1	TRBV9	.	TGTGCCAGCAGCGTAGAGGTGTTCACCACTGAGCAGTTCTTC	CASSVEVFTTEQFF
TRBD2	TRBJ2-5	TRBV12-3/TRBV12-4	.	TGTGCCAGCAGTTTTAGGGGAGGGGAGCAGTACTTC	CASSFRGGEQYF
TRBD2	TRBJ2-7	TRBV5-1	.	TGCGCCAGCAGCGGCTGGACAGGGACTAGCGGGGAGGATACCTACGAGCAGTACTTC	CASSGWTGTSGEDTYEQYF
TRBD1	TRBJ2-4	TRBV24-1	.	TGTGCCACCAGTGTCTTAGGACAGGTCGAAAACATTCAGTACTTC	CATSVLGQVENIQYF
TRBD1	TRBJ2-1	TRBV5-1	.	TGCGCCAGCAGCCCCTCGGGGACAGGAGTAAATGAGCAGTTCTTC	CASSPSGTGVNEQFF
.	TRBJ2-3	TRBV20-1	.	TGCAGTGCTAGATCCGAGAGATATACGCAGTATTTT	CSARSERYTQYF
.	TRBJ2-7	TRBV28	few	TGTGCCAGCAGTTTATTCCCCGGGGGCTATTCCGAGCAGTACTTC	CASSLFPGGYSEQYF
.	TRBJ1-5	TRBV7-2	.	TGTGCCAGCAGTTCGTCGGACACCTTAGCGCCCCAGCATTTT	CASSSSDTLAPQHF
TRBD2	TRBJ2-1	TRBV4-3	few	TGCGCCAGCAGCCAAGATTTCCCCCAGACTAGCGCATACAATGAGCAGTTCTTC	CASSQDFPQTSAYNEQFF
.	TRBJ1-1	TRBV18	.	TGTGCCAGCTCATCGGGAGGAGTTACGTACACTGAAGCTTTCTTT	CASSSGGVTYTEAFF
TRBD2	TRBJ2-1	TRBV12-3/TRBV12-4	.	TGTGCCAGCAGTTCCGGACTAGCGGTTCTCGTGCGGGGTGAGCAGTTCTTC	CASSSGLAVLVRGEQFF
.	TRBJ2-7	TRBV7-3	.	TGTGCCAGCAGCTTAACAGGGGGAGTAGGATGGGACGAGCAGTACTTC	CASSLTGGVGWDEQYF
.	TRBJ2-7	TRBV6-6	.	TGTGCCAGCAGTTACTCGGGGAGAAGACGGTTCTCCTACGAGCAGTACTTC	CASSYSGRRRFSYEQYF
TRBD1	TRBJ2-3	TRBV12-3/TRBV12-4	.	TGTGCCAGCAGTCCCAGGGACAGGCAGAGGTCAGATACGCAGTATTTT	CASSPRDRQRSDTQYF
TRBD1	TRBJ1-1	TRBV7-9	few	TGTGCCAGCAGCGCCGGGACAGGGGTCACTGAAGCTTTCTTT	CASSAGTGVTEAFF
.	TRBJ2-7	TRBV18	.	TGTGCCAGCTCACCCGGTGGCCTCAACGTCTACGAGCAGTACTTC	CASSPGGLNVYEQYF
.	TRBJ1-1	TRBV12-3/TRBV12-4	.	TGTGCCAGCAGCTACAGGGACTCTGAAGCTTTCTTT	CASSYRDSEAFF
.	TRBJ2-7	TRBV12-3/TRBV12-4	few	TGTGCCAGCAGGGTGGGAGGAGCCTCCTACGAGCAGTACTTC	CASRVGGASYEQYF
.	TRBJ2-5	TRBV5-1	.	TGCGCCAGCAGCTTGGCAAGCCCGTACCAAGAGACCCAGTACTTC	CASSLASPYQETQYF
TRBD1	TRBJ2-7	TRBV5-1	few	TGCGCCAGCAGCTTGGACAGGGGGATGGAGCAGTACTTC	CASSLDRGMEQYF
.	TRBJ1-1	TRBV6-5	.	TGTGCCAGCAGTTACGTCCAGGGCCCCGGGGCTTTCTTT	CASSYVQGPGAFF
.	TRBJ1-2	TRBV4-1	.	TGCGCCAGCAGCCAAGCTCCGTTATTGTTATATGGCTACACCTTC	CASSQAPLLLYGYTF